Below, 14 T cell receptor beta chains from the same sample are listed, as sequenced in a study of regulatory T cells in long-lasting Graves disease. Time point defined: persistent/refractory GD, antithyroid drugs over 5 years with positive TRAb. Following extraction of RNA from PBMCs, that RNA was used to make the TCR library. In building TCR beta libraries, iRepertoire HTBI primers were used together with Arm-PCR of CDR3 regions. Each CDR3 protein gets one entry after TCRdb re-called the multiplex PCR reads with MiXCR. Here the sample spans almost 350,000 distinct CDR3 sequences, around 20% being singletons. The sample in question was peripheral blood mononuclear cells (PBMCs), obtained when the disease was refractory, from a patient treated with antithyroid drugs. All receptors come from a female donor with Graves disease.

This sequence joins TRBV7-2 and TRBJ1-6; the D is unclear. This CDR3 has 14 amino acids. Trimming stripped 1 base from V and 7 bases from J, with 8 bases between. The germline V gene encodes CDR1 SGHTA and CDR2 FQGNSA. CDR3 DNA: TGTGCCAGCAGCTTAGTGCCGGGGAATTCACCCCTCCACTTT. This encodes CASSLVPGNSPLHF.

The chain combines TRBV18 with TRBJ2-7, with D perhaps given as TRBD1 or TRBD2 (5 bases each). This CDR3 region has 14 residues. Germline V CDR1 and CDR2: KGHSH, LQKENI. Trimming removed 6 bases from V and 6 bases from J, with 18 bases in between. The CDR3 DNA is TGTGCCAGCTCGCCCAGGAGCCCAGGGACCGAGCAGTACTTC. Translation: CASSPRSPGTEQYF.

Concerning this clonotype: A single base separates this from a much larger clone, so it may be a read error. The CDR3 loop reads CASSSGTGWYPPLHF. CDR3 DNA sequence: TGTGCCAGCAGTTCCGGGACAGGGTGGTATCCACCCCTCCACTTT. The chain combines TRBV27 with TRBJ1-6, with TRBD1 matching over 9 bases. There are 15 residues in the CDR3. Germline V CDR1 and CDR2: MNHEY, SMNVEV (reference sequence). V lost 4 bases, J lost 11 bases, and 9 bases stayed unmatched.

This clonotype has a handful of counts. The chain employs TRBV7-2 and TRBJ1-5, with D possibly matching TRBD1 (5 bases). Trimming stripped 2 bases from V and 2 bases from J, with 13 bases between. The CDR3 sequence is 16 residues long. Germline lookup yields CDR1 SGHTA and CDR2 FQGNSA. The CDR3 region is CASSLQGDMGNQPQHF. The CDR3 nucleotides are TGTGCCAGCAGCTTACAGGGAGATATGGGCAATCAGCCCCAGCATTTT. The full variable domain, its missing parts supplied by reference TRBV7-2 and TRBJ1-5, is GAGVSQSPSNKVTEKGKDVELRCDPISGHTALYWYRQSLGQGLEFLIYFQGNSAPDKSGLPSDRFSAERTGGSVSTLTIQRTQQEDSAVYLCASSLQGDMGNQPQHFGDGTRLSIL.

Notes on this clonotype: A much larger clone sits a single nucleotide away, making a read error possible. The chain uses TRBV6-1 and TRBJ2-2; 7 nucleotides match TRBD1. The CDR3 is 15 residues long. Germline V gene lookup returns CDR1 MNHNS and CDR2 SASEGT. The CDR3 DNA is TGTGCCGGCAGTGAACCGGCAGGGGGAATCGGGGAGCTGTTTTTT. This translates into CAGSEPAGGIGELFF.

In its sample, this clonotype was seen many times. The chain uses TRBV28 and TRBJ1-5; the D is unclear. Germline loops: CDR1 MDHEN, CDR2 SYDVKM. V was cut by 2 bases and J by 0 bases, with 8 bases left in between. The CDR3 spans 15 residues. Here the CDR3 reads CASSLVVGSNQPQHF. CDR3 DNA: TGTGCCAGCAGTTTAGTCGTTGGTAGCAATCAGCCCCAGCATTTT. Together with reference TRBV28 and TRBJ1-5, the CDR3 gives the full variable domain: DVKVTQSSRYLVKRTGEKVFLECVQDMDHENMFWYRQDPGLGLRLIYFSYDVKMKEKGDIPEGYSVSREKKERFSLILESASTNQTSMYLCASSLVVGSNQPQHFGDGTRLSIL.

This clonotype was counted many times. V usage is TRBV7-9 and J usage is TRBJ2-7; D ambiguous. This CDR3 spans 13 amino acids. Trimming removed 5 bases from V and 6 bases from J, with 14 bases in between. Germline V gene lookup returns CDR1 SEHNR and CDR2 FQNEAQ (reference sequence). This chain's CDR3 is CASSPREPGEQYF. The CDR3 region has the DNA TGTGCCAGCAGCCCCCGCGAGCCGGGCGAGCAGTACTTC.

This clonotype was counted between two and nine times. CDR3 protein: CASSSDRGQYF. CDR3 nucleotides: TGTGCCAGCAGTTCGGACAGGGGGCAGTACTTC. The chain joins TRBV6-2 or TRBV6-3 to TRBJ2-7; the match to TRBD1 covers 9 bases. Unmatched junction bases numbered 1, after V lost 4 bases and J lost 9 bases. This CDR3 is built from 11 residues. Germline V gives CDR1 MNHEY, CDR2 SVGEGT.

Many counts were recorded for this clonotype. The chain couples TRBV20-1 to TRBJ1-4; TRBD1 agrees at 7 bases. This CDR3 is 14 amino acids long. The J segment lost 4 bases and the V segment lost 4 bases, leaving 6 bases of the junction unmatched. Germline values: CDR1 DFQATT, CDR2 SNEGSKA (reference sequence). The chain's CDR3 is CSAMIQGFNEKLFF. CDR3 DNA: TGCAGTGCTATGATACAGGGGTTTAATGAAAAACTGTTTTTT.

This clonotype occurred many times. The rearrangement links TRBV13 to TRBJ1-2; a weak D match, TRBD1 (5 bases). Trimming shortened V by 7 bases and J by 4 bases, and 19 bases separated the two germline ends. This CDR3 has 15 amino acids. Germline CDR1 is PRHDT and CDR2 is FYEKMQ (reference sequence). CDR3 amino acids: CASTAGGTMSYGYTF. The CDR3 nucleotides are TGTGCCAGCACCGCCGGGGGAACGATGAGCTATGGCTACACCTTC.

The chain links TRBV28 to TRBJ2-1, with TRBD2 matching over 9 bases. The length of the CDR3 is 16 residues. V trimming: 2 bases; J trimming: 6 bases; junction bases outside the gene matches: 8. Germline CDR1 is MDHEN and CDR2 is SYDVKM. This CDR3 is CASSLGREGLGNEQFF. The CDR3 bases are TGTGCCAGCAGTTTAGGGCGGGAGGGCCTTGGCAATGAGCAGTTCTTC.

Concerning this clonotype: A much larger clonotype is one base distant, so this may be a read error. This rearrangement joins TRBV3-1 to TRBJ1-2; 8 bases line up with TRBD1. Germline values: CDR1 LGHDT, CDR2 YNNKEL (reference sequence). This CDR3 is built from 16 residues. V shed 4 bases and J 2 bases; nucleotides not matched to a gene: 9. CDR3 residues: CASSRETGTGNYGYTF. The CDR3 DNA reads TGTGCCAGCAGCCGAGAGACAGGGACAGGAAACTATGGCTACACCTTC.

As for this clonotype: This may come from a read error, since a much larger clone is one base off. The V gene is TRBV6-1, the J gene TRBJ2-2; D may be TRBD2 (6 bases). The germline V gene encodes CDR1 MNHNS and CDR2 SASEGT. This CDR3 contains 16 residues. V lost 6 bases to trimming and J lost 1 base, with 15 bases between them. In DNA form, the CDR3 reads TGTGCCAGCAGAGCCGGGCTAGCGAGGAACACCGGGGAGCTGTTTTTT. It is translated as CASRAGLARNTGELFF.

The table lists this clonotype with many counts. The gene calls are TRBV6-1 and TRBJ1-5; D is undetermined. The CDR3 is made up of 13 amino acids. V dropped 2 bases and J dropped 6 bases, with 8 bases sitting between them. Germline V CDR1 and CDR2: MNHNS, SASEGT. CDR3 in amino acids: CASSELVVQPQHF. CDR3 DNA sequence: TGTGCCAGCAGTGAATTGGTGGTTCAGCCCCAGCATTTT.